The source of this TCR beta chain is a study of read filtering for tumor transcriptome and immune sequencing. Study context: By R-ISS, stages I, II and III held roughly 8, 16 and 7 patients. TCR-mapped reads were about 3.5 to 11 million with IR-seq versus roughly 85 to 1,400 with RNA-seq. The study, taken as a whole, reports: Approximately 77% of IR-seq clonotypes had a single read, yet these held 3% to 4% of reads. Compared with RNA-seq, IR-seq gave much higher clonotype depth and reliability.

Molecular barcoded adaptors covering alpha/delta and beta/gamma chains were used on approximately 400 ng RNA. TCRdb itself ran the reads through MiXCR, one entry per CDR3 protein. The table shows about 58,000 distinct CDR3 sequences, with over 9% occurring only once. This CDR3 contains 13 residues. Per germline, CDR1 SGHAT and CDR2 FQNNGV. Trimming pared 1 base from V and 13 bases from J, leaving 14 bases between. Concerning this clonotype itself: Its matching antigen is unknown. Being one base from a much bigger clone, this may be a read error.

The V call is TRBV11-2, the J call TRBJ1-5; weak D call: TRBD1 (6 bases). Material: a population of CD138-negative cells sorted from bone marrow. The receptor comes from a donor aged 40 or over with multiple myeloma. CDR3 amino acids: CASSLGAEDSQHF. The CDR3 DNA is TGTGCCAGCAGCTTAGGCGCTGAGGACAGTCAGCATTTT.